These 26 T cell receptor beta chains were sequenced from one sample in a study of CD8+CD57+ T cells in acquired aplastic anemia (dated by TCRdb to about 2018). Sequencing instrument: Illumina HiSeq 2000. Profiling of TCR beta VDJ combinations and CDR3 sequences used genomic DNA as the template. The public sequencing data were trimmed at Q25 with fastp and processed into clonotypes with MiXCR by TCRdb, which kept only in-frame beta chains. CDR3 protein sequences are deduplicated, and each keeps its most common genes and DNA. The sample table holds approximately 200,000 distinct CDR3 sequences, of which 50% to 75% were seen once. The ten largest make up around 45% of the sample. Sequenced input: sorted CD4+, CD8+, or CD8+CD57+ T cells (not recorded which) from PBMCs. The receptors come from a human donor with severe aplastic anemia or a healthy control (not recorded which).

The chain carries TRBV7-2 and TRBJ2-1; 8 nucleotides agree with TRBD1. The CDR3 is 17 amino acids. Germline V lookup: CDR1 SGHTA, CDR2 FQGNSA. Trimming took 5 bases from V and 0 from J; bases not matched to a gene: 9. CDR3 region: CASSPGQGLSSYNEQFF. The CDR3 coding sequence is TGTGCCAGCAGCCCCGGACAGGGCTTAAGCTCCTACAATGAGCAGTTCTTC. Filled out from reference TRBV7-2 and TRBJ2-1, the complete variable domain reads GAGVSQSPSNKVTEKGKDVELRCDPISGHTALYWYRQSLGQGLEFLIYFQGNSAPDKSGLPSDRFSAERTGGSVSTLTIQRTQQEDSAVYLCASSPGQGLSSYNEQFFGPGTRLTVL.

V gene TRBV20-1 combines with J gene TRBJ1-1, with a possible D match to TRBD1 (5 bases). V lost 6 bases, J lost 4 bases, and 24 bases lay in between. Germline V gene lookup returns CDR1 DFQATT and CDR2 SNEGSKA (reference sequence). The CDR3 loop spans 16 amino acids. For the CDR3, the DNA is TGCAGTGCGAAACCGGGACCAACCGGGGCCCTCACTGAAGCTTTCTTT. Encoded protein: CSAKPGPTGALTEAFF.

This clonotype was observed at least ten times. This chain connects TRBV7-8 to TRBJ2-7; no clear D gene. From germline, CDR1 is SGHVS and CDR2 FQNEAQ. The CDR3 runs to 12 residues. Trimming removed 5 bases at V and 3 bases at J, with 8 bases between. The CDR3, as DNA: TGTGCCAGCAGCCACATAGGCTACGAGCAGTACTTC. It is translated as CASSHIGYEQYF. Filled out from reference TRBV7-8 and TRBJ2-7, the complete variable domain reads GAGVSQSPRYKVAKRGQDVALRCDPISGHVSLFWYQQALGQGPEFLTYFQNEAQLDKSGLPSDRFFAERPEGSVSTLKIQRTQQEDSAVYLCASSHIGYEQYFGPGTRLTVT.

V and J are TRBV24-1 and TRBJ2-1; D might be TRBD1 (5 bases). V was pared by 4 bases and J by 4 bases, with 13 bases between. CDR1 is KGHDR and CDR2 is SFDVKD in the germline V gene. The CDR3 extends over 15 amino acids. DNA for the CDR3: TGTGCCACCAGTGAACCAGGGCCTTATTACAATGAGCAGTTCTTC. Protein: CATSEPGPYYNEQFF.

The chain combines TRBV12-3 or TRBV12-4 with TRBJ1-6, with 10 bases lining up with TRBD1. The V and J ends lost 6 bases and 9 bases, in that order; junction bases with no gene match: 5. This CDR3 comprises 14 residues. The CDR3 region is CASRGQGIGSPLHF. The CDR3 region has the DNA TGTGCCAGCAGGGGACAGGGGATAGGTTCACCCCTCCACTTT.

This clonotype was found many times. The gene calls are TRBV19 and TRBJ1-1; TRBD1 might be the D (5 bases). Germline V gene sequence: CDR1 LNHDA, CDR2 SQIVND (reference sequence). Trimming removed 7 bases from V and 1 base from J, with 13 bases in between. This CDR3 contains 14 residues. The CDR3 here is CASTGHDSNTEAFF. As DNA, the CDR3 is TGTGCCAGTACCGGACATGACTCGAACACTGAAGCTTTCTTT. Full variable domain (outside the CDR3, taken from reference TRBV19 and TRBJ1-1): DGGITQSPKYLFRKEGQNVTLSCEQNLNHDAMYWYRQDPGQGLRLIYYSQIVNDFQKGDIAEGYSVSREKKESFPLTVTSAQKNPTAFYLCASTGHDSNTEAFFGQGTRLTVV.

On this clonotype: The final CDR3 position lacks the conserved phenylalanine or tryptophan, pointing to a likely read error. The genes are TRBV24-1 and TRBJ1-5; 7 bases map to TRBD1. The CDR3 spans 18 residues. CDR1 is KGHDR and CDR2 is SFDVKD in the germline V gene. As DNA, the CDR3 is TGTGCCATCAGTGATGGGTATGTCGAGGGGGCGCCTCGACAGCCCCAGCATTGT. Protein sequence: CAISDGYVEGAPRQPQHC.

V is TRBV7-2 and J is TRBJ2-7; D remains unclear. With 3 bases removed from V and 7 bases from J, the gap between germline ends came to 7 bases. The CDR3 loop spans 11 amino acids. Per the germline V gene, CDR1 is SGHTA and CDR2 is FQGNSA. This CDR3 reads CASSFHGEQYF. The CDR3 nucleotides are TGTGCCAGCAGCTTTCATGGTGAGCAGTACTTC.

The V call is TRBV7-3, the J call TRBJ2-5, with a weak D call TRBD1 (6 bases). CDR1 and CDR2 from the germline V gene are SGHTA and FQGTGA. The CDR3 has 16 residues. With 2 bases removed from V and 5 bases from J, the gap between germline ends came to 18 bases. The CDR3: CASSLSRGQPGETQYF. CDR3 in DNA: TGTGCCAGCAGCTTATCCCGAGGACAGCCAGGGGAGACCCAGTACTTC.

This clonotype was counted a few times. The chain employs TRBV29-1 and TRBJ1-4, with 11 bases fitting TRBD1. Trimming removed 6 bases from V and 7 bases from J; junction bases left unmatched: 4. The CDR3 is 13 residues long. Germline CDR1 SQVTM, CDR2 ANQGSEA. CDR3 in amino acids: CSVTGTGGEKLFF. The CDR3 nucleotides are TGCAGCGTGACCGGGACAGGGGGTGAAAAACTGTTTTTT.

This clonotype came up many times. This rearrangement joins TRBV13 to TRBJ2-7; TRBD1 agrees at 9 bases. Germline V CDR1 and CDR2: PRHDT, FYEKMQ (reference sequence). V trimming: 6 bases; J trimming: 5 bases; junction bases outside the gene matches: 8. The CDR3 covers 14 residues. The CDR3 region is CASRPPGQGHEQYF. CDR3 nucleotides: TGTGCCAGCAGGCCCCCGGGACAGGGCCACGAGCAGTACTTC.

This clonotype was recorded once. The rearrangement links TRBV7-9 to TRBJ2-7; 8 bases align to TRBD1. Per the germline V gene, CDR1 is SEHNR and CDR2 is FQNEAQ (reference sequence). CDR3 length: 16 amino acids. J was trimmed by 4 bases and V by 2 bases; bases with no gene match: 10. In nucleotides, the CDR3 is TGTGCCAGCAGCTTAAGGGGACAGGCCCCAGGGTACGAGCAGTACTTC. It encodes CASSLRGQAPGYEQYF.

This chain uses TRBV29-1 with TRBJ1-1; the D is unclear. Per the germline V gene, CDR1 is SQVTM and CDR2 is ANQGSEA. With 6 bases removed from V and 11 bases from J, the gap between germline ends came to 13 bases. The CDR3 loop spans 10 amino acids. DNA for the CDR3: TGCAGCGTCGTGGGAAGGGAGGCTTTCTTT. Translated, it gives CSVVGREAFF. Together with reference TRBV29-1 and TRBJ1-1, the CDR3 gives the full variable domain: SAVISQKPSRDICQRGTSLTIQCQVDSQVTMMFWYRQQPGQSLTLIATANQGSEATYESGFVIDKFPISRPNLTFSTLTVSNMSPEDSSIYLCSVVGREAFFGQGTRLTVV.

This clonotype was picked up many times. CDR3 sequence: CAISEFGLAGGFFLNEQFF. Written as DNA, the CDR3 is TGTGCCATCAGTGAATTCGGGCTAGCGGGGGGCTTTTTTCTGAATGAGCAGTTCTTC. V and J are TRBV10-3 and TRBJ2-1; TRBD2 matches 11 bases. There are 19 residues in the CDR3. CDR1 and CDR2 (germline): ENHRY, SYGVKD. The J segment lost 7 bases and the V segment lost 3 bases, leaving 17 bases of the junction unmatched.

The chain couples TRBV7-8 to TRBJ2-1; 8 bases map to TRBD1. Per the germline V gene, CDR1 is SGHVS and CDR2 is FQNEAQ. This CDR3 contains 16 residues. The trim removed 7 bases at V and 5 bases at J, leaving 13 bases unmatched. The CDR3 coding sequence is TGTGCCAGCATCGCCACTCGGACAGGGAAGGACAATGAGCAGTTCTTC. Translating it yields CASIATRTGKDNEQFF.

The chain joins TRBV10-3 to TRBJ2-1; D gene ambiguous. The V gene's germline CDR1 is ENHRY and CDR2 SYGVKD. The CDR3 is 13 residues long. The V and J ends lost 3 bases and 10 bases respectively, with 13 bases between them. CDR3: CAISDPRNTEQFF. CDR3 coding DNA: TGTGCCATCAGTGATCCGAGAAACACGGAGCAGTTCTTC.

The chain employs TRBV15 and TRBJ1-4; the D is unclear. V shed 5 bases and J shed 5 bases, with 9 bases lying between them. Per germline, CDR1 LNHNV and CDR2 YYDKDF (reference sequence). The CDR3 contains 13 residues. Written as DNA, the CDR3 is TGTGCCACCAGCCCCAGGCAAAATGAAAAACTGTTTTTT. It yields the protein CATSPRQNEKLFF.

The chain employs TRBV11-2 and TRBJ2-7; TRBD2 aligns across 12 bases. CDR3 size: 15 residues. Trimming removed 5 bases from V and 4 bases from J; junction bases left unmatched: 6. The germline V gene encodes CDR1 SGHAT and CDR2 FQNNGV. CDR3 coding DNA: TGTGCCAGCAGCCTAGGGACTAGCGGGCTATACGAGCAGTACTTC. This translates into CASSLGTSGLYEQYF.

The V and J genes are TRBV2 and TRBJ2-6; no clear D gene. Germline V CDR1 and CDR2: SNHLY, FYNNEI. The ends were cut back, 3 bases at V and 0 bases at J, with 6 bases in the middle. The CDR3 extends over 15 amino acids. The CDR3 region is CASSDWSSGANVLTF. DNA of the CDR3: TGTGCCAGCAGTGACTGGAGCTCTGGGGCCAACGTCCTGACTTTC.

Comments on this clonotype: At one end the junction does not follow the germline gene, possibly because of a read error. The chain is built from TRBV20-1 and TRBJ1-1; the D gene is possibly TRBD1 (5 bases). The CDR3 sequence is 17 residues long. Germline V CDR1 and CDR2: DFQATT, SNEGSKA (reference sequence). The CDR3 DNA reads as TGCAGCGCTAGAGCCCGCGGACCAACCGGGGGTTTCACTGAAGCTTTCTTT. Amino acid sequence: CSARARGPTGGFTEAFF.

The V gene is TRBV2, the J gene TRBJ1-2; TRBD1 might be the D (5 bases). CDR1 and CDR2 (germline): SNHLY, FYNNEI. The V end lost 2 bases, the J end lost 6 bases, and 13 bases lay between the germline ends. This CDR3 has 14 amino acids. This CDR3 is CASSETGRGNGYTF. CDR3 nucleotides: TGTGCCAGCAGTGAAACAGGACGAGGTAATGGCTACACCTTC.

Only one count was recorded for this clonotype. The chain carries TRBV5-1 and TRBJ1-1; TRBD1 might be the D (6 bases). Germline CDR1 is SGHRS and CDR2 is YFSETQ. The CDR3 totals 13 residues. Trimming removed 4 bases from V and 4 bases from J, with 11 bases in between. CDR3: CASSTEGGTEAFF. The DNA of the CDR3 is TGCGCCAGCAGCACCGAGGGGGGCACTGAAGCTTTCTTT.

The chain couples TRBV24-1 to TRBJ1-5; unclear D gene. Trimming removed 4 bases from V and 3 bases from J, with 9 bases in between. The CDR3 spans 14 residues. From germline, CDR1 is KGHDR and CDR2 SFDVKD. CDR3 DNA sequence: TGTGCCACCAGTGAAGCCGGGATCAATCAGCCCCAGCATTTT. Its protein product is CATSEAGINQPQHF.

A single count supports this clonotype. This chain links TRBV5-1 with TRBJ2-5, with D uncertain. V lost 0 bases and J 5 bases, leaving 14 bases between the germline ends. The CDR3 length is 15 residues. Germline assignment: CDR1 SGHRS and CDR2 YFSETQ. The CDR3 nucleotides read TGCGCCAGCAGCTTGGCCGTGGGGTTCCGGGAGACCCAGTACTTC. Protein sequence: CASSLAVGFRETQYF. Full variable domain (missing parts from reference TRBV5-1 and TRBJ2-5): KAGVTQTPRYLIKTRGQQVTLSCSPISGHRSVSWYQQTPGQGLQFLFEYFSETQRNKGNFPGRFSGRQFSNSRSEMNVSTLELGDSALYLCASSLAVGFRETQYFGPGTRLLVL.

The J gene is TRBJ1-2, the V gene TRBV19; perhaps TRBD1 as D (6 bases). The CDR3 loop spans 13 amino acids. Germline assignment: CDR1 LNHDA and CDR2 SQIVND (reference sequence). The V end lost 2 bases, the J end lost 4 bases, and 8 bases lay between the germline ends. The CDR3 here is CASSITGTYGYTF. Written as DNA, the CDR3 is TGTGCCAGTAGTATAACAGGGACCTATGGCTACACCTTC.

The chain employs TRBV7-9 and TRBJ1-4; D unresolved. The CDR3 totals 15 residues. Germline V lookup: CDR1 SEHNR, CDR2 FQNEAQ (reference sequence). The V and J ends lost 2 bases and 3 bases respectively, with 10 bases between them. CDR3 sequence: CASSLFGDSNEKLFF. For the CDR3, the DNA is TGTGCCAGCAGCTTATTTGGGGATTCTAATGAAAAACTGTTTTTT.